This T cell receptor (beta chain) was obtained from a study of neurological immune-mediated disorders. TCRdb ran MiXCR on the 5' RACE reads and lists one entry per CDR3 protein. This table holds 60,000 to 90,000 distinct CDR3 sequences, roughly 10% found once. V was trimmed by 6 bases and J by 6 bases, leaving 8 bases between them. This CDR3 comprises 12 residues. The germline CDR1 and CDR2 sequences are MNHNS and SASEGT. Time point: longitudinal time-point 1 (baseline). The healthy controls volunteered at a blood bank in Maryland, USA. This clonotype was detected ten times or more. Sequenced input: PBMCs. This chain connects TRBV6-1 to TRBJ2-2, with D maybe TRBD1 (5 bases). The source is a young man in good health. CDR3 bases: TGTGCCAGCAGGGCAGGGTCCGGGGAGCTGTTTTTT. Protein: CASRAGSGELFF.